The 18 T cell receptor beta chains reported below all come from one sample, sequenced in a study of CD8 T cells in ankylosing spondylitis. TCRdb called the 5' RACE reads again in MiXCR, with one record for every CDR3 protein. This sample has about 340,000 distinct CDR3 sequences; 20% occur once, and the top ten carry about an eighth. Sequencing was carried out using blood, either unsorted or a sorted T cell fraction (not recorded which). The source is a male donor with ankylosing spondylitis or in good health (not recorded which).

The chain links TRBV12-3 or TRBV12-4 to TRBJ2-3; TRBD1 aligns across 10 bases. V lost 5 bases, J lost 12 bases, and 5 bases stayed unmatched. There are 12 residues in the CDR3. The CDR3 DNA is TGTGCCAGCAGTATCGGACAGGGGGTTCAGTATTTT. This encodes CASSIGQGVQYF.

The genes are TRBV3-1 and TRBJ2-7; TRBD2 matches 8 bases. The CDR3 runs 17 residues. V lost 0 bases to trimming and J lost 5 bases; unmatched junction nucleotides: 12. The germline CDR1 and CDR2 sequences are LGHDT and YNNKEL (reference sequence). The CDR3: CASSQDGASGPLDEQYF. The DNA for the CDR3 is TGTGCCAGCAGCCAAGATGGGGCTAGCGGGCCGCTCGACGAGCAGTACTTC.

The V and J genes are TRBV5-6 and TRBJ2-7, with unresolved D. Germline assignment: CDR1 SGHDT and CDR2 YYEEEE. V shed 1 base and J shed 2 bases, with 10 bases lying between them. This CDR3 contains 14 residues. The DNA of the CDR3 is TGTGCCAGCAGCTTGCAGGATCTCACCTACGAGCAGTACTTC. Amino acids: CASSLQDLTYEQYF.

The chain has TRBV6-1 and TRBJ2-7; unclear D gene. CDR1 and CDR2 (germline): MNHNS, SASEGT. The CDR3 covers 14 residues. V lost 6 bases, J lost 0 bases, and 12 bases lay in between. CDR3 loop: CASSPTVSSYEQYF. CDR3 DNA sequence: TGTGCCAGCAGCCCTACGGTGAGCTCCTACGAGCAGTACTTC.

The V gene is TRBV7-9, the J gene TRBJ1-6, with 7 bases lining up with TRBD1. The CDR3 contains 15 residues. Germline lookup yields CDR1 SEHNR and CDR2 FQNEAQ (reference sequence). Trimming cost V 5 bases and J 11 bases; bases outside gene matches: 12. Here the CDR3 DNA reads TGTGCCAGCAGCCCCCGGGACAGCCAAAATCCACCCCTCCACTTT. It yields the protein CASSPRDSQNPPLHF.

V usage is TRBV10-1 and J usage is TRBJ2-5, with TRBD1 matching over 7 bases. Unmatched junction bases numbered 6, after V lost 3 bases and J lost 5 bases. The germline V gene has CDR1 WNHNN and CDR2 SYGVQD (reference sequence). The CDR3 covers 14 residues. The CDR3 bases are TGCGCCAGCAGTGAAACACAGGGGTGGGAGACCCAGTACTTC. The encoded protein is CASSETQGWETQYF.

This clonotype was recorded a few times. The chain joins TRBV20-1 to TRBJ2-1; a weak D match, TRBD2 (5 bases). Germline CDR1 is DFQATT and CDR2 is SNEGSKA (reference sequence). The CDR3 runs 13 residues. V was clipped by 3 bases and J by 8 bases, with 14 bases between them. The CDR3 protein is CSARALGRDEQFF. The CDR3 DNA reads as TGCAGTGCTAGGGCCCTAGGGAGAGATGAGCAGTTCTTC.

This clonotype was counted many times. The chain employs TRBV13 and TRBJ1-1, with D unresolved. Germline V gives CDR1 PRHDT, CDR2 FYEKMQ (reference sequence). The CDR3 contains 14 residues. Trimming took 3 bases from V and 0 from J, leaving 8 bases between them. The CDR3 sequence: CASSFTEMNTEAFF. The CDR3 DNA reads TGTGCCAGCAGCTTTACAGAAATGAACACTGAAGCTTTCTTT.

The chain employs TRBV12-3 or TRBV12-4 and TRBJ1-6; D gene uncertain. Between the trimmed V and J ends, which lost 5 bases and 7 bases, there was a span of 9 bases. The CDR3 runs to 13 residues. CDR3 region: CASSEGWNSPLHF. CDR3 DNA sequence: TGTGCCAGCAGTGAGGGATGGAATTCACCCCTCCACTTT.

This clonotype was recorded a few times. V and J are TRBV11-2 and TRBJ2-3; weak D call: TRBD1 (6 bases). Trimming removed 5 bases from V and 2 bases from J, with 11 bases in between. Germline V gene sequence: CDR1 SGHAT, CDR2 FQNNGV. This CDR3 comprises 14 residues. The CDR3 loop reads CASSKWGLTDTQYF. The CDR3 DNA sequence: TGTGCCAGCAGCAAGTGGGGGCTCACAGATACGCAGTATTTT.

This sequence joins TRBV23-1 and TRBJ2-7; D might be TRBD1 or TRBD2, each matching 5 bases. TRBV23-1 is reported as an ORF; its role is uncertain. The CDR3 consists of 14 residues. The V end was cut by 0 bases, the J end by 3 bases, with 9 bases between. The CDR3 region has the DNA TGCGCCAGCAGTCAATCGAGGGGTGACTACGAGCAGTACTTC. Encoded protein: CASSQSRGDYEQYF.

V is TRBV19 and J is TRBJ2-7, with D hard to call. The CDR3 runs to 11 residues. Germline values: CDR1 LNHDA, CDR2 SQIVND (reference sequence). The V gene lost 7 bases and the J gene lost 2 bases, with 6 bases spanning the gap. The CDR3 DNA reads as TGTGCCAGTAACCAGGCCTACGAGCAGTACTTC. Residues: CASNQAYEQYF. Together with reference TRBV19 and TRBJ2-7, the CDR3 gives the full variable domain: DGGITQSPKYLFRKEGQNVTLSCEQNLNHDAMYWYRQDPGQGLRLIYYSQIVNDFQKGDIAEGYSVSREKKESFPLTVTSAQKNPTAFYLCASNQAYEQYFGPGTRLTVT.

The sample holds a few counts of this clonotype. The gene calls are TRBV6-1 and TRBJ2-7; D is unclear. The CDR3 is 14 amino acids. With 0 bases removed from V and 2 bases from J, the gap between germline ends came to 8 bases. CDR1 is MNHNS and CDR2 is SASEGT in the germline V gene. The CDR3 sequence: CASSEALTTYEQYF. CDR3 sequence (DNA): TGTGCCAGCAGTGAAGCGCTTACAACCTACGAGCAGTACTTC.

V and J are TRBV7-3 and TRBJ2-5; D possibly corresponds to TRBD1 (7 bases). The CDR3 has 15 amino acids. V was clipped by 5 bases and J by 5 bases, with 18 bases between them. Germline values: CDR1 SGHTA, CDR2 FQGTGA. CDR3 nucleotides: TGTGCCAGCAGCCCTTACGGGGGACAGCAGGAGACCCAGTACTTC. It yields the protein CASSPYGGQQETQYF.

This clonotype came up a few times. This chain joins TRBV7-6 and TRBJ1-4; no reliable D call. V was trimmed by 6 bases and J by 8 bases, leaving 13 bases between them. Germline V gene lookup returns CDR1 SGHVS and CDR2 FNYEAQ. This CDR3 comprises 13 residues. CDR3 in amino acids: CASSSGLNEKLFF. DNA for the CDR3: TGTGCCAGCAGTTCGGGCTTGAACGAAAAACTGTTTTTT.

This chain joins TRBV10-3 and TRBJ2-7; D is perhaps TRBD1 (5 bases). The CDR3 is 12 amino acids. V shed 6 bases and J shed 0 bases, with 6 bases lying between them. From germline, CDR1 is ENHRY and CDR2 SYGVKD. CDR3 loop: CAIRDNSYEQYF. The CDR3 DNA sequence: TGTGCCATCAGGGACAACTCCTACGAGCAGTACTTC.

The rearrangement uses TRBV6-1 and TRBJ2-7, with 11 bases matching TRBD1. V lost 7 bases, J lost 3 bases, and 8 bases stayed unmatched. CDR3 length equals 15 residues. Germline V gene sequence: CDR1 MNHNS, CDR2 SASEGT. This CDR3 reads CASTSGQGASYEQYF. CDR3 nucleotide sequence: TGTGCCAGCACCAGCGGACAGGGGGCGAGCTACGAGCAGTACTTC.

CDR3 sequence: CASSESSLQETQYF. In DNA form, the CDR3 reads TGTGCCAGCAGTGAATCGTCCTTACAAGAGACCCAGTACTTC. The chain combines TRBV2 with TRBJ2-5; D is uncertain. Germline CDR1 SNHLY, CDR2 FYNNEI. V was cut by 2 bases and J by 2 bases, with 9 bases left in between. The CDR3 sequence is 14 residues long.